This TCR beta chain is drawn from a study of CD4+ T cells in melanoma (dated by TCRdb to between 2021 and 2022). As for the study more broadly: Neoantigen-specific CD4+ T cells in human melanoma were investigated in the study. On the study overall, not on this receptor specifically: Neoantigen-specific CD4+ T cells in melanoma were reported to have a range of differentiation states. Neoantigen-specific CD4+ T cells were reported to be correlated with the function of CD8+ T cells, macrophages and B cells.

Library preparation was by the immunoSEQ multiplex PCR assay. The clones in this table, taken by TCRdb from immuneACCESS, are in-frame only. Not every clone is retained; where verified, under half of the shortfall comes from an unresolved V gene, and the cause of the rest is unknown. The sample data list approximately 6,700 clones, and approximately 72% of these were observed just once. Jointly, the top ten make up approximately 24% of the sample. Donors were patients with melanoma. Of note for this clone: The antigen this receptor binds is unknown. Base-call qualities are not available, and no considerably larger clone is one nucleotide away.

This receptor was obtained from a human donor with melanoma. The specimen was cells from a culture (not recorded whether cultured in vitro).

CDR3 region: CASSGRQGADGYTF. The sequence in DNA is TGTGCCAGCAGCGGACGACAGGGGGCGGATGGCTACACCTTC. The sequence links TRBV21-1 to TRBJ1-2; TRBD1, the D gene given by the table, was not confirmed from the DNA. TRBV21-1 is described as a pseudogene. The CDR3, cysteine through phenylalanine, is 14 amino acids long. Only the CDR3 portion is preserved as DNA: 42 bases, with reading frame beginning at the first base.